This TCR beta chain is from a study of control samples from healthy donors and cancer patients. J was trimmed by 8 bases and V by 1 base; bases with no gene match: 5. CDR1 GTSNPN and CDR2 SVGIG come from the germline V gene (reference sequence). This CDR3 has 13 residues. Assay: immunoSEQ multiplex PCR; the TCRdb copy retains only in-frame clones and omits some. The data show around 190,000 clones, with around 94% seen just once and 1.2% to 1.5% held by the top ten. This clonotype was obtained from a man aged 30 to 39 in good health. The gene calls are TRBV30 and TRBJ2-1; 7 bases fit TRBD2. The sequenced sample consisted of blood. Written as DNA, the CDR3 is TGTGCCTGGAGTGCGGGAGCGGGATATGAGCAGTTCTTC. Residues: CAWSAGAGYEQFF.